The following is a T cell receptor beta chain sequence with its context. J lost 6 bases, V lost 0 bases, and 5 bases had no gene match. This CDR3 has 15 residues. Germline assignment: CDR1 SGHAT and CDR2 FQNNGV. This sample is part of a study of CD8+CD57+ T cells in acquired aplastic anemia. Study details: Sorted CD4+ and CD8+ cell DNA averaged roughly 3.2 ug.

Investigators profiled TCR beta VDJ and CDR3 from genomic DNA template. MiXCR, applied by TCRdb to the reads, yields one record per CDR3 protein. The repertoire consists of about 420,000 distinct CDR3 sequences, with 55% to 75% occurring once and the leading ten covering 4%. This clonotype was obtained from a human donor in good health, serving as a control. Sequencing was carried out using sorted CD4+, CD8+, or CD8+CD57+ T cells (not recorded which) from PBMCs. The chain uses TRBV11-2 and TRBJ1-1; 9 nucleotides agree with TRBD1. CDR3 sequence (DNA): TGTGCCAGCAGCTTAGATATCGACAGGGGGGCTGAAGCTTTCTTT. Protein product: CASSLDIDRGAEAFF.